These 3 T cell receptor beta chains were sequenced from one sample in a study of CD8+CD57+ T cells in acquired aplastic anemia. The template for TCR beta VDJ and CDR3 sequence profiling was genomic DNA. TCRdb passed the reads through MiXCR, listing each CDR3 protein once. Of some 280,000 distinct CDR3 sequences listed, 50% to 70% are singletons. Sequenced input: sorted CD4+, CD8+, or CD8+CD57+ T cells (not recorded which) from PBMCs. The receptors shown here come from a human donor with severe aplastic anemia or a healthy control (not recorded which).

This clonotype showed up just a few times. V gene TRBV10-1 combines with J gene TRBJ1-2; D is possibly TRBD1 (5 bases). V lost 0 bases to trimming and J lost 2 bases, with 10 bases between them. CDR1 and CDR2 (germline): WNHNN, SYGVQD (reference sequence). This CDR3 has 15 residues. The DNA of the CDR3 is TGCGCCAGCAGTGAGTCGGGGGACCGCAACTATGGCTACACCTTC. As protein: CASSESGDRNYGYTF.

The chain recombines TRBV2 with TRBJ2-1; 13 bases are shared with TRBD2. The CDR3 contains 18 residues. Trimming removed 5 bases from V and 2 bases from J; junction bases left unmatched: 9. Germline CDR1 is SNHLY and CDR2 is FYNNEI. CDR3 region: CASSYSGLAGVPYNEQFF. The DNA of the CDR3 is TGTGCCAGCAGTTACTCTGGACTAGCGGGGGTACCCTACAATGAGCAGTTCTTC.

Many counts were recorded for this clonotype. V gene TRBV20-1 combines with J gene TRBJ2-7; 8 nucleotides align to TRBD2. Losses at the gene ends were 4 bases for V and 0 bases for J; bases not matched to a gene: 5. In germline, CDR1 is DFQATT, CDR2 SNEGSKA (reference sequence). This CDR3 contains 14 residues. The CDR3, as DNA: TGCAGTGCTACCCCTAGCGGGTACTCCTACGAGCAGTACTTC. Protein: CSATPSGYSYEQYF.